Shown below are 18 T cell receptor beta chains from a single sample sequenced in a study of cytotoxic CD8 clonotypes in ibrutinib-treated CLL. Produced via immunoSEQ multiplex PCR; TCRdb's table is partial and in-frame only. The sample shows around 97,000 clones, more than 75% of them seen only once. The sample here was PBMCs, taken after 12 months of ibrutinib treatment. Receptors originate from a human donor with chronic lymphocytic leukemia.

This clone has only one observation. The chain has TRBV5-6 and TRBJ2-2; 7 bases map to TRBD2. Germline CDR1 and CDR2: SGHDT and YYEEEE. The junction had 4 bases not matched to a gene; V was cut back by 3 bases and J by 5 bases. This CDR3 region has 14 residues. CDR3 DNA: TGTGCCAGCAGCTCGGGGGGAAGAACCGGGGAGCTGTTTTTT. Translation gives CASSSGGRTGELFF.

The chain is built from TRBV6-6 and TRBJ1-2, with 7 nucleotides matching TRBD1. CDR3 length equals 13 residues. Losses at the gene ends were 6 bases for V and 4 bases for J; bases not matched to a gene: 5. The germline CDR1 and CDR2 sequences are MNHNY and SVGAGI (reference sequence). CDR3 sequence: CASRSGGIYGYTF. In DNA form, the CDR3 reads TGTGCCAGCAGATCAGGGGGTATCTATGGCTACACCTTC.

This clone was counted a few times. The J gene is TRBJ1-2, the V gene TRBV7-3, with TRBD1 identical over 9 bases. CDR1 is SGHTA, CDR2 FQGTGA, per germline. CDR3 length equals 14 residues. V lost 5 bases to trimming and J lost 6 bases; unmatched junction nucleotides: 7. The CDR3, as DNA: TGTGCCAGCAGCCCAGGACAGGGGTCGGATGGCTACACCTTC. Its translation is CASSPGQGSDGYTF.

This rearrangement joins TRBV11-3 to TRBJ2-5; the D gene could be TRBD1 or TRBD2 (6 bases each). This CDR3 has 15 residues. Deletions cut 1 base from V and 5 bases from J, with 14 bases between. Looked up from germline, CDR1 is SGHNT and CDR2 is YENEEA. The CDR3 loop is CASSLGGGIGETQYF. CDR3 DNA sequence: TGTGCCAGCAGCTTAGGAGGGGGGATCGGGGAGACCCAGTACTTC.

The chain joins TRBV25-1 to TRBJ1-2, with 11 bases that match TRBD1. There are 13 residues in the CDR3. Unmatched junction bases numbered 6, after V lost 8 bases and J lost 7 bases. CDR1 is MGHDK, CDR2 SYGVNS, per germline. The chain's CDR3 is CASADRGPGGYTF. Written as DNA, the CDR3 is TGTGCCAGCGCGGACAGGGGGCCAGGTGGCTACACCTTC.

The rearrangement links TRBV6-1 to TRBJ1-2; 7 bases fit TRBD1. Looked up from germline, CDR1 is MNHNS and CDR2 is SASEGT. The CDR3 contains 14 residues. The J segment lost 4 bases and the V segment lost 6 bases, leaving 8 bases of the junction unmatched. CDR3 nucleotide sequence: TGTGCCAGCAGAAGACAGGGAGGAGCCTATGGCTACACCTTC. Translated: CASRRQGGAYGYTF.

This clone was detected ten times or more. Only one base separates this from a far larger clonotype, so it likely reflects a read error. The same CDR3 arises from other DNA sequences in this sample as well. CDR3 amino acids: CASSRAGGGEDEKLFF. In nucleotides, the CDR3 is TGCGCCAGCAGCAGGGCAGGCGGTGGGGAAGATGAAAAACTGTTTTTT. V gene TRBV5-1 combines with J gene TRBJ1-4; D unresolved. The CDR3 length is 16 residues. V dropped 4 bases and J dropped 6 bases, with 19 bases sitting between them. Germline CDR1 and CDR2: SGHRS and YFSETQ.

V and J are TRBV28 and TRBJ1-5; D gene unclear. CDR3 length equals 16 residues. Trimming stripped 6 bases from V and 4 bases from J, with 19 bases between. Germline V gene lookup returns CDR1 MDHEN and CDR2 SYDVKM. Here the CDR3 DNA reads TGTGCCAGCAGCCCCGCGGCTCCGGGTTGGAATCAGCCCCAGCATTTT. It translates to CASSPAAPGWNQPQHF.

This clone was seen more than once but under ten times. This chain uses TRBV27 with TRBJ2-2; D not certain. This CDR3 contains 14 residues. Germline loops: CDR1 MNHEY, CDR2 SMNVEV (reference sequence). V lost 5 bases to trimming and J lost 6 bases, with 13 bases between them. For the CDR3, the DNA is TGTGCCAGCAGTCTTCCCTCAACGGCCGGGGAGCTGTTTTTT. Encoded protein: CASSLPSTAGELFF.

This sequence joins TRBV9 and TRBJ2-3; a possible D gene is TRBD2 (5 bases). Germline V gene lookup returns CDR1 SGDLS and CDR2 YYNGEE. V gave up 0 bases and J gave up 8 bases, with 13 bases separating them. The CDR3 loop spans 14 amino acids. The CDR3 is CASSVGDPAGTQYF. In DNA form, the CDR3 reads TGTGCCAGCAGCGTAGGAGACCCGGCGGGTACGCAGTATTTT.

V and J are TRBV30 and TRBJ1-6, with D uncertain. There are 15 residues in the CDR3. Germline loops: CDR1 GTSNPN, CDR2 SVGIG (reference sequence). The CDR3 protein is CAGDTESSYNSPLHF. The CDR3 nucleotides are TGTGCAGGAGATACGGAGAGCTCCTATAATTCACCCCTCCACTTT.

The CDR3 region has the DNA TGTGCCAGCAGTGATACGGCTCGAGAGCAGTTCTTC. The encoded protein is CASSDTAREQFF. This sequence joins TRBV2 and TRBJ2-1; no reliable D call. V was shortened by 3 bases and J by 10 bases, with 10 bases between the two germline ends. CDR3 size: 12 residues. CDR1 and CDR2 (germline): SNHLY, FYNNEI.

Only one count was recorded for this clone. The chain couples TRBV19 to TRBJ2-1; D gene ambiguous. This CDR3 has 14 residues. Germline CDR1 reads LNHDA; CDR2 reads SQIVND (reference sequence). The V and J ends lost 3 bases and 6 bases respectively, with 12 bases between them. CDR3 DNA: TGTGCCAGTAGTATCGGGTGGCAATCCAATGAGCAGTTCTTC. It encodes CASSIGWQSNEQFF.

This chain joins TRBV30 and TRBJ2-7; 7 bases are shared with TRBD1. Unmatched junction bases numbered 10, after V lost 4 bases and J lost 7 bases. CDR3 length: 13 amino acids. Germline lookup yields CDR1 GTSNPN and CDR2 SVGIG (reference sequence). The CDR3 spells CAWTRNRDREQYF. CDR3 DNA: TGTGCCTGGACCCGTAATCGGGACAGAGAGCAGTACTTC.

The V call is TRBV10-3, the J call TRBJ1-4, with a tentative D call TRBD1 (6 bases). The germline CDR1 and CDR2 sequences are ENHRY and SYGVKD. Between the trimmed V and J ends, which lost 0 bases and 4 bases, there was a span of 15 bases. CDR3 length equals 17 residues. Written as DNA, the CDR3 is TGTGCCATCAGTGAGTCGATCCGGGGGCAGTTTAATGAAAAACTGTTTTTT. It is translated as CAISESIRGQFNEKLFF.

J is TRBJ2-5 and V is TRBV5-1; D is possibly TRBD1 or TRBD2 (6 bases each). CDR1 and CDR2 from the germline V gene are SGHRS and YFSETQ. Trimming took 3 bases from V and 0 from J, leaving 12 bases between them. This CDR3 has 15 amino acids. DNA of the CDR3: TGCGCCAGCAGCTGGGGGGCGGAGTACCAAGAGACCCAGTACTTC. It translates to CASSWGAEYQETQYF.

The chain combines TRBV18 with TRBJ2-1; 10 bases align to TRBD1. The CDR3 consists of 13 residues. Trimming removed 4 bases from V and 9 bases from J; junction bases left unmatched: 3. Germline V gene data show CDR1 as KGHSH and CDR2 as LQKENI. In DNA, the CDR3 is TGTGCCAGCTCACTAGGACAGGGGGGTGAGCAGTTCTTC. It yields the protein CASSLGQGGEQFF.

The gene calls are TRBV5-6 and TRBJ2-5; 8 bases line up with TRBD1. There are 14 residues in the CDR3. Germline assignment: CDR1 SGHDT and CDR2 YYEEEE. J was trimmed by 5 bases and V by 4 bases; bases with no gene match: 7. This chain's CDR3 is CASSHDRGGETQYF. The CDR3 bases are TGTGCCAGCAGCCACGACAGGGGCGGGGAGACCCAGTACTTC. Based on the CDR3 plus reference TRBV5-6 and TRBJ2-5, the full variable domain is DAGVTQSPTHLIKTRGQQVTLRCSPKSGHDTVSWYQQALGQGPQFIFQYYEEEERQRGNFPDRFSGHQFPNYSSELNVNALLLGDSALYLCASSHDRGGETQYFGPGTRLLVL.